This record looks at one T cell receptor (beta chain) sequence and its context. The CDR3 has 15 amino acids. The V gene's germline CDR1 is GTSNPN and CDR2 SVGIG (reference sequence). Losses at the gene ends were 8 bases for V and 2 bases for J; bases not matched to a gene: 9. This entry comes from a study of blood T cell repertoires in COVID-19. Those who participated ranged in age from about 18 to 89 years and resided in 20 to 25 US areas. Per the study methods: The authors estimated nucleated cell counts from reference gene primer amplification. Clones were read by immunoSEQ multiplex PCR, and TCRdb kept only the in-frame ones, dropping some. Clone size and V and J calls were adopted from that table, with D and trimming inferred from the DNA. The table lists 130,000 to 150,000 clones, about 80% of them singletons.

Sequenced material: PBMCs or T cells enriched from blood (not recorded which). The gene calls are TRBV30 and TRBJ2-2; TRBD2 aligns across 9 bases. The receptor's source is a man aged 50 or older who had recovered from COVID-19. For the CDR3, the DNA is TGTGCCGGGTTAGCGGGGGTCGCCAACACCGGGGAGCTGTTTTTT. Translated, it gives CAGLAGVANTGELFF.